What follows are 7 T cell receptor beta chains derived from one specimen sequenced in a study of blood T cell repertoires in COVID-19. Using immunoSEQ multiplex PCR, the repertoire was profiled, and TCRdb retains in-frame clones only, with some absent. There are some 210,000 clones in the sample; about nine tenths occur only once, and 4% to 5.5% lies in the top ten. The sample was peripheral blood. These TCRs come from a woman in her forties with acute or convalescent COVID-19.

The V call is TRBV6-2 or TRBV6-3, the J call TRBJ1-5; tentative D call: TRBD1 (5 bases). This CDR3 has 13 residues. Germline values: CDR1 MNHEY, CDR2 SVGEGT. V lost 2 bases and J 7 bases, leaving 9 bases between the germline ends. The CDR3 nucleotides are TGTGCCAGCAGTTACGGGCAGGGCCAGCCCCAGCATTTT. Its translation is CASSYGQGQPQHF.

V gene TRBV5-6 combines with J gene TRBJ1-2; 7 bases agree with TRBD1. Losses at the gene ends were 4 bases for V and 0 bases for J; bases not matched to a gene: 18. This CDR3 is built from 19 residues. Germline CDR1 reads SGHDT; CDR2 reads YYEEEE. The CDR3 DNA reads TGTGCCAGCAGCCACAAGCCGGACAGGCCCGCTCCAGCTAACTATGGCTACACCTTC. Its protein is CASSHKPDRPAPANYGYTF.

CDR3 loop: CASSSPRGRGLADTQYF. Here the CDR3 DNA reads TGTGCCAGCAGCTCCCCCCGGGGCAGGGGGCTGGCAGATACGCAGTATTTT. This sequence joins TRBV5-6 and TRBJ2-3; 8 bases map to TRBD1. Germline V CDR1 and CDR2: SGHDT, YYEEEE. Trimming removed 3 bases from V and 4 bases from J; junction bases left unmatched: 13. The CDR3 consists of 17 residues.

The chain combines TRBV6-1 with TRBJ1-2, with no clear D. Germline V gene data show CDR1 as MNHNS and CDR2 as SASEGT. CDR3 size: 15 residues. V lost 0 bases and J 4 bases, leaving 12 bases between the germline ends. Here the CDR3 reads CASSEAGRVIYGYTF. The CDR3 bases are TGTGCCAGCAGTGAAGCAGGGAGGGTCATCTATGGCTACACCTTC.

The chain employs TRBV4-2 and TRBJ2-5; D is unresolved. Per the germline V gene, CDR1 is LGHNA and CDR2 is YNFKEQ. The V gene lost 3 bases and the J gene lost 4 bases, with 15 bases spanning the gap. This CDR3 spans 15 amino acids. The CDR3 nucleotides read TGTGCCAGCAGCCATGACGCGGCGACCCCAGAGACCCAGTACTTC. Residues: CASSHDAATPETQYF.

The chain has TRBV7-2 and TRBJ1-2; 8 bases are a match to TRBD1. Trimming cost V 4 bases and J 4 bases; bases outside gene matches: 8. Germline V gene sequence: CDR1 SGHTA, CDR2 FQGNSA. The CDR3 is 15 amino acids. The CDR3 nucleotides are TGTGCCAGCAGCTCACCATACAGGGGGGCCTATGGCTACACCTTC. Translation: CASSSPYRGAYGYTF. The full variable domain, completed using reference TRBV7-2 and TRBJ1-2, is GAGVSQSPSNKVTEKGKDVELRCDPISGHTALYWYRQSLGQGLEFLIYFQGNSAPDKSGLPSDRFSAERTGGSVSTLTIQRTQQEDSAVYLCASSSPYRGAYGYTFGSGTRLTVV.

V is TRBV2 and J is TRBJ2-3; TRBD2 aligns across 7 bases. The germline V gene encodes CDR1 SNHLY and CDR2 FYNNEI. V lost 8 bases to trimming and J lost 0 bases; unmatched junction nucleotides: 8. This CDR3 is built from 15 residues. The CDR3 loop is CASPPTSSSTDTQYF. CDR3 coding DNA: TGTGCCAGCCCCCCGACTAGCTCAAGCACAGATACGCAGTATTTT.